The 7 T cell receptor beta chains in this list originate from one sample, sequenced in a study of CD8 T cells in Susac syndrome. With random hexamers, reverse transcription was performed on about 0.45 to 1 ug of RNA. TCRdb itself ran the immunoSEQ multiplex PCR reads through MiXCR, one entry per CDR3 protein. The data show around 99,000 distinct CDR3 sequences, with about 95% seen just once and 0.096% held by the top ten. Material for sequencing was CD4+ T cells from PBMCs. These receptors came from a human donor in good health.

V gene TRBV4-1 combines with J gene TRBJ2-7; 12 nucleotides line up with TRBD2. CDR3 length: 17 amino acids. V gave up 0 bases and J gave up 1 base; unmatched junction bases: 4. Germline-derived CDR1 and CDR2 are MGHRA and YSYEKL. CDR3 bases: TGCGCCAGCAGCCAAGAGGGGGGACTAGCGGGTTCCTACGAGCAGTACTTC. It yields the protein CASSQEGGLAGSYEQYF.

V and J are TRBV5-6 and TRBJ2-6, with 8 positions matching TRBD1. From germline, CDR1 is SGHDT and CDR2 YYEEEE. The CDR3 spans 16 residues. Trimming cost V 4 bases and J 1 base; bases outside gene matches: 4. CDR3 in amino acids: CASSRQGWSGANVLTF. In DNA, the CDR3 is TGTGCCAGCAGCCGACAGGGGTGGTCTGGGGCCAACGTCCTGACTTTC.

The chain has TRBV28 and TRBJ1-1; no clear D gene. Germline CDR1 reads MDHEN; CDR2 reads SYDVKM. The CDR3 totals 13 residues. The ends were cut back, 5 bases at V and 1 base at J, with 8 bases in the middle. In DNA form, the CDR3 reads TGTGCCAGCAGTCCGCTGCCGAACACTGAAGCTTTCTTT. It encodes CASSPLPNTEAFF.

The rearrangement joins TRBV3-1 to TRBJ2-2, with 7 bases matching TRBD2. The V gene end was trimmed by 4 bases and the J gene end by 2 bases; junction bases not matched to a gene: 4. The CDR3 loop spans 15 amino acids. Per germline, CDR1 LGHDT and CDR2 YNNKEL (reference sequence). The CDR3 spells CASSPGGLNTGELFF. For the CDR3, the DNA is TGTGCCAGCAGCCCGGGGGGACTCAACACCGGGGAGCTGTTTTTT.

This clonotype came up once. The V call is TRBV7-2, the J call TRBJ2-7, with 14 bases fitting TRBD2. Germline loops: CDR1 SGHTA, CDR2 FQGNSA. V shed 5 bases, J shed 2 bases, and the junction held 14 bases outside the gene matches. The CDR3 has 19 amino acids. Here the CDR3 reads CASSQRGTSGSNSPYEQYF. The CDR3 region has the DNA TGTGCCAGCAGCCAAAGAGGGACTAGCGGGAGTAATTCCCCCTACGAGCAGTACTTC.

The chain is built from TRBV30 and TRBJ1-1; a possible D gene is TRBD1 (5 bases). V was shortened by 6 bases and J by 5 bases, with 22 bases between the two germline ends. The CDR3 sequence is 15 residues long. Germline assignment: CDR1 GTSNPN and CDR2 SVGIG (reference sequence). The chain's CDR3 is CACYNRFGAGTEAFF. CDR3 DNA sequence: TGTGCCTGCTACAACAGGTTTGGGGCTGGGACTGAAGCTTTCTTT.

The rearrangement links TRBV7-2 to TRBJ1-1; D is uncertain. CDR3 length equals 14 residues. CDR1 is SGHTA and CDR2 is FQGNSA in the germline V gene. Trimming stripped 7 bases from V and 0 bases from J, with 12 bases between. Here the CDR3 DNA reads TGTGCCAGCACCCTTGGAGGGATGAACACTGAAGCTTTCTTT. Its protein is CASTLGGMNTEAFF. Full variable domain (rest looked up from reference TRBV7-2 and TRBJ1-1): GAGVSQSPSNKVTEKGKDVELRCDPISGHTALYWYRQSLGQGLEFLIYFQGNSAPDKSGLPSDRFSAERTGGSVSTLTIQRTQQEDSAVYLCASTLGGMNTEAFFGQGTRLTVV.